What follows is one TCR beta chain and its context. This specimen comes from a study of early T cells in non-severe SARS-CoV-2 infection. TCRdb ran MiXCR on the 5' RACE reads and lists one entry per CDR3 protein. This sample yields roughly 77,000 distinct CDR3 sequences, of which 12% are seen a single time; about 4.2% belongs to the top ten. V was trimmed by 2 bases and J by 4 bases, leaving 21 bases between them. CDR3 size: 18 residues. Germline values: CDR1 SGHDT, CDR2 YYEEEE. Source material: whole blood. V gene TRBV5-6 combines with J gene TRBJ2-2; D is unclear. The TCR originated in an adult who was a healthcare worker with PCR-confirmed SARS-CoV-2 infection or an uninfected control (not recorded which). As DNA, the CDR3 is TGTGCCAGCAGCTTTTCCCCTGGCTCTAATCCAAGCACCGGGGAGCTGTTTTTT. This sequence encodes CASSFSPGSNPSTGELFF.